This T cell receptor beta chain originates from a study of cytomegalovirus exposure and HLA in healthy donors. About the research overall: The study's early data release held roughly 90 million unique TCRs from HLA-typed donors. Broader study findings: With later analysis, a missense DCLRE1C variant became linked to TCR beta V- and J-gene trimming. Later analysis showed TCR association rates varying by HLA locus, highest for DRB1 and lowest for HLA-C.

Comments on this clone: Its antigen remains unidentified.

The study ran its PCR with 60 Vbeta and 13 Jbeta primers. Assay used: immunoSEQ multiplex PCR; TCRdb lists only in-frame clones, some missing. The sample gives about 130,000 clones, around 74% of which show up once; around 4.7% is in the top ten. The length of the CDR3 is 12 residues. From germline, CDR1 is MNHNS and CDR2 SASEGT. The ends were cut back, 6 bases at V and 4 bases at J, with 8 bases in the middle. The receptor was isolated from a man aged 18 to 29 in good health and CMV-seropositive. V gene TRBV6-1 combines with J gene TRBJ2-3; D not resolved. The sample was PBMCs. The CDR3, as DNA: TGTGCCAGCAGGTATTCCCCAGATACGCAGTATTTT. Residues: CASRYSPDTQYF.